Listed below are T cell receptor beta chains from one sample, sequenced in a study of T cell responses to AZD1222 COVID-19 vaccine. Generated by immunoSEQ multiplex PCR, the TCRdb table keeps only in-frame clones and is missing some. The sample has around 150,000 clones, roughly 90% seen once. The sample here was peripheral blood, taken 28 days after the second AZD1222 dose. The receptor set was obtained from an adult who received the AZD1222 COVID-19 vaccine. Each CDR3 is given with its conserved first and last residue. A D gene is named only where the DNA matches it firmly. Clone sizes are given selectively: once, few, many, or a class where the clone is expanded.

TRBJ1-2,once,19,TRBV15,.,TGTGCCACCAGCAAACGATTCGACAAGGCAGAAAGGGCGGTCTATGGCTACACCTTC,CATSKRFDKAERAVYGYTF
TRBJ1-3,.,16,TRBV19,.,TGTGCCAGTAGTATGGGGCAGCGGAACTCTGGAAACACCATATATTTT,CASSMGQRNSGNTIYF
TRBJ2-1,once,15,TRBV10-3,TRBD2,TGTGCCATCAGTGAGTCAGTCGGGGGGTACAATGAGCAGTTCTTC,CAISESVGGYNEQFF
TRBJ1-1,.,15,TRBV3-1/TRBV3-2,.,TGTGCCAGCAGCCAAGTCTTACAGGGCGGCGTGCGTGCTTTCTTT,CASSQVLQGGVRAFF
TRBJ1-6,.,13,TRBV29-1,TRBD1,TGCAGCGTTGCCTCAGACAGGGTTTCACCCCTCCACTTT,CSVASDRVSPLHF
TRBJ1-2,.,13,TRBV15,.,TGTGCCACCAGCAGAGAAGGGAACTATGGCTACACCTTC,CATSREGNYGYTF
TRBJ1-1,.,14,TRBV9,.,TGTGCCAGCAGCGTAGGGGGGGCTGGCACTGAAGCTTTCTTT,CASSVGGAGTEAFF
TRBJ1-1,once,15,TRBV19,.,TGTGCCAGTAAGACCCTACGTCGAGGCAACACTGAAGCTTTCTTT,CASKTLRRGNTEAFF
TRBJ1-4,.,15,TRBV5-1,.,TGCGCCAGCAGCTCGGAACAGGGTAATAATGAAAAACTGTTTTTT,CASSSEQGNNEKLFF
TRBJ1-6,.,15,TRBV6-5,TRBD1,TGTGCCAGCAGTTTTACAGGGAGGACAGGTTCACCCCTCCACTTT,CASSFTGRTGSPLHF
TRBJ1-1,few,13,TRBV12-5,.,TGTGCTAGTGGTCTCGGTATGAACACTGAAGCTTTCTTT,CASGLGMNTEAFF
TRBJ2-7,.,13,TRBV27,.,TGTGCCAGCAGTTCATATGGAGGGGTCGAGCAGTACTTC,CASSSYGGVEQYF
TRBJ1-2,once,15,TRBV7-2,.,TGTGCCAGCAGCTTTGACCCCGGCGGATCGAAGGGGGGCACCTTC,CASSFDPGGSKGGTF
TRBJ1-5,.,14,TRBV12-5,TRBD1,TGTGCTAGTGCTACCGACAGGGGACCTCAGCCCCAGCATTTT,CASATDRGPQPQHF
TRBJ2-1,.,17,TRBV15,TRBD2,TGTGCCACCAGCAGCGCGGGGGGGGCCGGGTTTGTCAATGAGCAGTTCTTC,CATSSAGGAGFVNEQFF
TRBJ2-3,.,12,TRBV29-1,.,TGCAGCTACCGGACGGGCACAGATACGCAGTATTTT,CSYRTGTDTQYF
TRBJ1-2,.,11,TRBV20-1,.,TGCAGTGCTCCCTCGACAAAGGGCTACACCTTC,CSAPSTKGYTF
TRBJ2-2,.,19,TRBV4-3,TRBD2,TGCGCCAGCAGCCAAGAGAGAGGGGCGGGGGGCCCGAACACCGGGGAGCTGTTTTTT,CASSQERGAGGPNTGELFF
TRBJ2-1,.,15,TRBV11-2,.,TGTGCCAGCAGACTACCGGGACTCCTCTACAATGAGCAGTTCTTC,CASRLPGLLYNEQFF
TRBJ2-3,.,16,TRBV5-1,TRBD1,TGCGCCAGCAGCTTAGGACAGGGGCCAGCAACAGATACGCAGTATTTT,CASSLGQGPATDTQYF
TRBJ2-7,.,11,TRBV6-5,.,TGTGCCAGCAGTTCAGGGGACGAGCAGTACTTC,CASSSGDEQYF
TRBJ2-7,.,12,TRBV19,.,TGTGCCAGTAGTATAGGAACAGGCGAGCAGTACTTC,CASSIGTGEQYF
TRBJ2-7,.,15,TRBV16,.,TGTGCCAGCAGCCCGGAGCCCAGGGGGGCCTACGAGCAGTACTTC,CASSPEPRGAYEQYF
TRBJ2-5,.,15,TRBV5-4,TRBD2,TGTGCCAGCAGCCCGGGACTAGCGGCAGGAGAGACCCAGTACTTC,CASSPGLAAGETQYF
TRBJ2-7,.,14,TRBV6-5,.,TGTGCCAGCAGGCCCGAGCCCAGGGGCTACGAGCAGTACTTC,CASRPEPRGYEQYF
TRBJ1-5,.,15,TRBV19,.,TGTGCCAGTAGTATAGTGTCGGGCCCCAATCAGCCCCAGCATTTT,CASSIVSGPNQPQHF
TRBJ2-5,.,15,TRBV19,.,TGTGCCAGTAGTATGCGACGGGGTCTTACGGAGACCCAGTACTTC,CASSMRRGLTETQYF
TRBJ2-5,.,15,TRBV5-1,TRBD2,TGCGCCAGCATCCAGGGGACTAGCGGGGTAGAGACCCAGTACTTC,CASIQGTSGVETQYF
TRBJ2-5,.,17,TRBV10-1,TRBD1,TGCGCCAGCAGTGAGTCGATCGGGACAGGGGTTCGAGAGACCCAGTACTTC,CASSESIGTGVRETQYF
TRBJ1-5,.,13,TRBV18,.,TGTGCCAGCTCACCAGGCGGGCTTCAGCCCCAGCATTTT,CASSPGGLQPQHF
TRBJ2-3,.,12,TRBV12-3/TRBV12-4,TRBD2,TGTGCCAGCAACTTCGGGGGGGATACGCAGTATTTT,CASNFGGDTQYF
TRBJ1-5,.,13,TRBV6-4,.,TGTGCCAGCAGTGTACGGGCCAATCAGCCCCAGCATTTT,CASSVRANQPQHF
TRBJ2-5,.,15,TRBV2,TRBD1,TGTGCCAGCAGTTTTCCGACAGGGGACGCGGAGACCCAGTACTTC,CASSFPTGDAETQYF
TRBJ1-1,.,14,TRBV7-8,.,TGTGCCAGCAGCTCTCTCGTAGGCGACACTGAAGCTTTCTTT,CASSSLVGDTEAFF
TRBJ2-1,.,14,TRBV5-1,.,TGCGCCACCACCCCGGGTCCAGTCAACAATGAGCAGTTCTTC,CATTPGPVNNEQFF
TRBJ1-3,once,14,TRBV19,.,TGTGCCAGTAGTCACCAGGGACCTGGAAACACCATATATTTT,CASSHQGPGNTIYF
TRBJ1-1,.,13,TRBV12-3/TRBV12-4,.,TGTGCCAGCGGCTTACAGGTGAACACTGAAGCTTTCTTT,CASGLQVNTEAFF
TRBJ2-7,.,13,TRBV11-2,.,TGTGCCAGCAGCTTAGAGGCAACCTACGAGCAGTACTTC,CASSLEATYEQYF
TRBJ1-4,.,18,TRBV11-2,.,TGTGCCAGCAGCCCCTCCGGGTTGTCTATGGGGGCTAATGAAAAACTGTTTTTT,CASSPSGLSMGANEKLFF
TRBJ2-7,.,12,TRBV18,.,TGTGCCAGCTCAGGCAGGATCTACGAGCAGTACTTC,CASSGRIYEQYF
TRBJ2-1,.,14,TRBV5-1,.,TGCGCCAGCACACCCGTACCCTCCTATAATGAGCAGTTCTTC,CASTPVPSYNEQFF
TRBJ2-3,.,15,TRBV3-1/TRBV3-2,.,TGTGCCAGCAGCCCCCGACTCACCGGGACAGATACGCAGTATTTT,CASSPRLTGTDTQYF
TRBJ2-7,.,14,TRBV6-5,TRBD2,TGTGCCAGCAGTTACGGCGGGGGGGCCTACGAGCAGTACTTC,CASSYGGGAYEQYF
TRBJ1-1,.,12,TRBV3-1/TRBV3-2,.,TGTGCCAGCAGTAGACGGAACACTGAAGCTTTCTTT,CASSRRNTEAFF
TRBJ1-2,.,14,TRBV7-9,TRBD1,TGTGCCAGCAGCGGGGGACAGGGGAACTATGGCTACACCTTC,CASSGGQGNYGYTF
TRBJ1-1,.,15,TRBV27,.,TGTGCCAGCAGTTTTGGTGGGGGGCTAGGGACTGAAGCTTTCTTT,CASSFGGGLGTEAFF
TRBJ2-2,.,14,TRBV19,.,TGTGCCAGTAGTATAATAGTGGGGGCCGGGGAGCTGTTTTTT,CASSIIVGAGELFF
TRBJ2-7,.,14,TRBV29-1,.,TGCAGCGTCCCCACCGGGACGGGGGAACCTGAGCAGTACTTC,CSVPTGTGEPEQYF
TRBJ1-1,.,14,TRBV4-1,.,TGCGCCAGCAGCCAAGTCGGCAGCGAGACTGAAGCTTTCTTT,CASSQVGSETEAFF
TRBJ1-2,.,13,TRBV28,.,TGTGCCAGCAGTTTAGGGAGATCAAATGGCTACACCTTC,CASSLGRSNGYTF
TRBJ1-2,.,11,TRBV12-3/TRBV12-4,.,TGTGCCAGCAGTCTTAACTATGGCTACACCTTC,CASSLNYGYTF
TRBJ1-1,.,14,TRBV11-2,.,TGTGCCAGCAGCTTAGCTTATGAAAGTGCTGAAGCTTTCTTT,CASSLAYESAEAFF